These 8 T cell receptor beta chains were sequenced from one sample in a study of cytomegalovirus exposure and HLA in healthy donors. This PCR relied on a set of 60 Vbeta primers and 13 Jbeta primers. Assay used: immunoSEQ multiplex PCR; TCRdb lists only in-frame clones, some missing. Here the sample spans approximately 45,000 clones, about 78% being singletons. The sequencing sample was made of PBMCs. The receptors derive from a woman in her 30s in good health and CMV-seronegative.

The chain recombines TRBV7-9 with TRBJ1-3; 10 bases fit TRBD1. The CDR3 length is 17 residues. The trim removed 4 bases at V and 0 bases at J, leaving 6 bases unmatched. CDR1 SEHNR and CDR2 FQNEAQ come from the germline V gene (reference sequence). DNA for the CDR3: TGTGCCAGCAGCTGGCCGGGACAGGGGTCCTCTGGAAACACCATATATTTT. Residues: CASSWPGQGSSGNTIYF.

The V gene is TRBV15, the J gene TRBJ1-1, with 8 bases identical to TRBD1. This CDR3 spans 13 amino acids. CDR1 LNHNV and CDR2 YYDKDF come from the germline V gene (reference sequence). J lost 10 bases, V lost 1 base, and 5 bases had no gene match. CDR3 bases: TGTGCCACCAGCAGAGGGACAGGGACGCGAGCTTTCTTT. Protein product: CATSRGTGTRAFF.

The rearrangement joins TRBV6-5 to TRBJ1-6; D not certain. Germline CDR1 and CDR2: MNHEY and SVGAGI. The CDR3 runs to 13 residues. With 4 bases removed from V and 10 bases from J, the gap between germline ends came to 11 bases. DNA of the CDR3: TGTGCCAGCAGTTCCAGGAACTTGTCACCCCTCCACTTT. Amino acid sequence: CASSSRNLSPLHF.

The genes are TRBV11-2 and TRBJ2-1, with a possible D match to TRBD2 (5 bases). The germline V gene encodes CDR1 SGHAT and CDR2 FQNNGV. The CDR3 contains 14 residues. V lost 5 bases to trimming and J lost 8 bases, with 16 bases between them. CDR3 in DNA: TGTGCCAGCAGCCGCCGGGATCAGTGGGATGAGCAGTTCTTC. Amino acid sequence: CASSRRDQWDEQFF.

This clone has more than one count but fewer than ten. The genes are TRBV28 and TRBJ2-7; D gene ambiguous. Germline V gene sequence: CDR1 MDHEN, CDR2 SYDVKM. V was clipped by 3 bases and J by 2 bases, with 14 bases between them. There are 15 residues in the CDR3. For the CDR3, the DNA is TGTGCCAGCAGTTTCGGGTGGAGAGGTACCTACGAGCAGTACTTC. Translated, it gives CASSFGWRGTYEQYF.

The chain employs TRBV6-1 and TRBJ2-1; D remains unclear. The CDR3 covers 14 residues. V lost 6 bases, J lost 0 bases, and 9 bases lay in between. Germline loops: CDR1 MNHNS, CDR2 SASEGT. The CDR3 region is CASSLGSSYNEQFF. CDR3 coding DNA: TGTGCCAGCAGCCTAGGAAGCTCCTACAATGAGCAGTTCTTC.

A single count supports this clone. The identical CDR3 is also encoded by other nucleotide sequences in the sample. V is TRBV30 and J is TRBJ1-2; 8 positions match TRBD1. Per germline, CDR1 GTSNPN and CDR2 SVGIG (reference sequence). This CDR3 has 12 amino acids. J was trimmed by 7 bases and V by 3 bases; bases with no gene match: 4. The CDR3 loop reads CAWRLQGGGYTF. In DNA form, the CDR3 reads TGTGCCTGGAGGTTACAGGGGGGTGGCTACACCTTC.

This clone was recorded a few times. The chain has TRBV7-6 and TRBJ1-1; no clear D gene. This CDR3 region has 13 residues. V lost 4 bases and J lost 1, with 7 bases in between. CDR1 is SGHVS and CDR2 is FNYEAQ in the germline V gene. DNA of the CDR3: TGTGCCAGCAGCTCCCAGTGGAACACTGAAGCTTTCTTT. Translating it yields CASSSQWNTEAFF.